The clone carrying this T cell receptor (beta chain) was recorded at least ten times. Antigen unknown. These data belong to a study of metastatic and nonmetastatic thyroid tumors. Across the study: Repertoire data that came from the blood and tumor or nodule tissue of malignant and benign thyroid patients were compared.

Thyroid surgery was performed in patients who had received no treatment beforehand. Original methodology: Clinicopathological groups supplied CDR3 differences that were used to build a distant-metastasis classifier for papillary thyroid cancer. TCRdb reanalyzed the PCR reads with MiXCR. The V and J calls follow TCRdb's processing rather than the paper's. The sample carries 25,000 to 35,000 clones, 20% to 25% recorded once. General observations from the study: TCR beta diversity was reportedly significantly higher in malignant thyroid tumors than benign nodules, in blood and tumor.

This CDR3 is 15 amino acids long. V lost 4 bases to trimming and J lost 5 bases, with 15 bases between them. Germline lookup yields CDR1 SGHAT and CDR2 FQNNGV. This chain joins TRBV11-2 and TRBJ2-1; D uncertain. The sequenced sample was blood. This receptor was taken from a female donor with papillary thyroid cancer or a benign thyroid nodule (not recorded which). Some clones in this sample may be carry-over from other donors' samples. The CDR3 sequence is CASSSAGFGNNEQFF. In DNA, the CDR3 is TGTGCCAGCAGCTCAGCAGGTTTCGGTAACAATGAGCAGTTCTTC.